Below are 10 T cell receptor beta chains sequenced from a single sample in a study of cytomegalovirus exposure and HLA in healthy donors. 60 Vbeta and 13 Jbeta primers were used in PCR. Libraries were prepared by immunoSEQ multiplex PCR; TCRdb keeps only in-frame clonotypes and omits some of them. In the table there are over 150,000 clones, approximately 84% of which are singletons. Material for sequencing was PBMCs. Every receptor here comes from a girl aged 10 to 17 in good health and CMV-seropositive.

Concerning this clone itself: One end of the junction does not line up with germline, which may come from a read error. Distinct nucleotide sequences in the sample also encode this CDR3. The genes are TRBV27 and TRBJ1-3; D ambiguous. Germline CDR1 reads MNHEY; CDR2 reads SMNVEV (reference sequence). CDR3 length equals 15 residues. The CDR3 DNA sequence: TGCGCCAGCAGTCCCGTAGATCTCTCTGGAAACACCATATATTTT. Its translation: CASSPVDLSGNTIYF.

The chain uses TRBV7-3 and TRBJ2-1; no definite D call. The CDR3 is 12 residues long. V dropped 1 base and J dropped 7 bases, with 5 bases sitting between them. Germline V gene lookup returns CDR1 SGHTA and CDR2 FQGTGA. The DNA of the CDR3 is TGTGCCAGCAGCTTAAATCTAAATGAGCAGTTCTTC. It is translated as CASSLNLNEQFF.

The genes are TRBV6-1 and TRBJ1-1; D possibly corresponds to TRBD1 (6 bases). The CDR3 is 14 residues long. V lost 6 bases to trimming and J lost 3 bases, with 14 bases between them. Germline CDR1 is MNHNS and CDR2 is SASEGT. For the CDR3, the DNA is TGTGCCAGCAGATTGGGCAGGGGATACACTGAAGCTTTCTTT. This encodes CASRLGRGYTEAFF.

V usage is TRBV6-1 and J usage is TRBJ1-1, with 10 bases that match TRBD1. The CDR3 covers 13 residues. Germline V gene sequence: CDR1 MNHNS, CDR2 SASEGT. V dropped 8 bases and J dropped 11; count of bases not matched to a gene: 11. CDR3 DNA sequence: TGTGCCAGCGAGGGACAGGGGCCGCCGGGGGCTTTCTTT. It is translated as CASEGQGPPGAFF.

This clone has more than one count but fewer than ten. The V and J genes are TRBV30 and TRBJ1-2; D is undetermined. The CDR3 runs 16 residues. CDR1 and CDR2 from the germline V gene are GTSNPN and SVGIG (reference sequence). V was shortened by 3 bases and J by 7 bases, with 24 bases between the two germline ends. CDR3: CAWSLPGLRGVTGYTF. CDR3 nucleotide sequence: TGTGCCTGGAGCCTCCCGGGTCTCAGAGGTGTGACTGGCTACACCTTC.

Comment on this clone: At one end the junction does not follow the germline gene, possibly because of a read error. The V gene is TRBV2, the J gene TRBJ2-1; 7 nucleotides agree with TRBD1. The CDR3 runs to 15 residues. Germline V gives CDR1 SNHLY, CDR2 FYNNEI. In DNA form, the CDR3 reads TGTGCCAACAGTCGAACAGGGGAAATCTACAATGAGCAGTTCTTC. Its protein product is CANSRTGEIYNEQFF.

The J gene is TRBJ1-6, the V gene TRBV6-6; no clear D gene. Germline V gene sequence: CDR1 MNHNY, CDR2 SVGAGI (reference sequence). V was clipped by 9 bases and J by 6 bases, with 18 bases between them. The CDR3 consists of 15 residues. Here the CDR3 reads CASWAGGGINSPLHF. The DNA for the CDR3 is TGTGCCAGTTGGGCCGGAGGAGGGATTAATTCACCCCTCCACTTT.

CDR3 coding DNA: TGTGCCAGCAGTGGGGCCTTTGTGGGCACTGAAGCTTTCTTT. Translation gives CASSGAFVGTEAFF. This chain links TRBV6-1 with TRBJ1-1; D is undetermined. V dropped 4 bases and J dropped 4 bases, with 13 bases sitting between them. The CDR3 consists of 14 residues. Germline CDR1 MNHNS, CDR2 SASEGT.

Points on this clone: The junction and the germline gene differ at one end; a read error may be behind it. This chain uses TRBV5-4 with TRBJ1-6; D not resolved. This CDR3 has 16 amino acids. Germline V CDR1 and CDR2: SGHNT, YYREEE (reference sequence). In DNA, the CDR3 is TGTGCCAGCACCTTGGACCCTGGGAGCCTTAATTCACCCCTCCACTTT. It encodes CASTLDPGSLNSPLHF.

Concerning this clone itself: The same CDR3 arises from other DNA sequences in this sample as well. The chain has TRBV5-1 and TRBJ1-5; D gene uncertain. In germline, CDR1 is SGHRS, CDR2 YFSETQ. The CDR3 extends over 13 amino acids. V lost 0 bases and J 4 bases, leaving 5 bases between the germline ends. The CDR3 loop reads CASSLDSNQPQHF. The CDR3 nucleotides are TGCGCCAGCAGCTTGGACAGTAATCAGCCCCAGCATTTT. The full variable domain, with the rest looked up from reference TRBV5-1 and TRBJ1-5, is KAGVTQTPRYLIKTRGQQVTLSCSPISGHRSVSWYQQTPGQGLQFLFEYFSETQRNKGNFPGRFSGRQFSNSRSEMNVSTLELGDSALYLCASSLDSNQPQHFGDGTRLSIL.